The entry that follows covers one T cell receptor (beta chain) sequence. The sample originates from a study of shared clonotypes between healthy human individuals. The CDR3 has 16 amino acids. The V end was cut by 0 bases, the J end by 2 bases, with 14 bases between. Germline V gives CDR1 SGHRS, CDR2 YFSETQ. The repertoire was sequenced with immunoSEQ multiplex PCR; TCRdb's copy has only in-frame clones and lacks some. Altogether under 650,000 clones are present, approximately 95% being singletons, with the ten largest covering approximately 0.06%. The specimen was naive CD4+ T cells sorted from blood. Sample subset: CD45RA+ positively selected. This sequence originates from a woman aged 25-40 years in good health. The chain is built from TRBV5-1 and TRBJ2-5; possibly TRBD1 or TRBD2 for D (5 bases each). The CDR3, as DNA: TGCGCCAGCAGCTTGGGGGACGGTTCGCGGCAAGAGACCCAGTACTTC. Residues: CASSLGDGSRQETQYF.